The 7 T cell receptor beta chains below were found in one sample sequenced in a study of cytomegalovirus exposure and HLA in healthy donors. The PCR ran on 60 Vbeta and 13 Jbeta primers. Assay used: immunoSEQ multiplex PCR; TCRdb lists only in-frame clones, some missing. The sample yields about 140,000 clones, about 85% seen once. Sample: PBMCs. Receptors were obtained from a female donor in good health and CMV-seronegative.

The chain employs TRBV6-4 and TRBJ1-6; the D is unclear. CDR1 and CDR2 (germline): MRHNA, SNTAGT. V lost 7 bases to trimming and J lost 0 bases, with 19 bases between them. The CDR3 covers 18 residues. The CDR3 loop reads CASTWRWRRSSYNSPLHF. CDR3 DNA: TGTGCCAGCACTTGGAGGTGGAGGCGGAGCTCCTATAATTCACCCCTCCACTTT.

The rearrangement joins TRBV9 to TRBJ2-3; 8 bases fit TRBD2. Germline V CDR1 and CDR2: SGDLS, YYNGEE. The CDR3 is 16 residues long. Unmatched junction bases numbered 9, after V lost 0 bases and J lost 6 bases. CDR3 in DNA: TGTGCCAGCAGCGTAGCACGGGGGGGCCTGGGGGATACGCAGTATTTT. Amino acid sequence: CASSVARGGLGDTQYF. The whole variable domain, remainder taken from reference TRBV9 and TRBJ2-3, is DSGVTQTPKHLITATGQRVTLRCSPRSGDLSVYWYQQSLDQGLQFLIQYYNGEERAKGNILERFSAQQFPDLHSELNLSSLELGDSALYFCASSVARGGLGDTQYFGPGTRLTVL.

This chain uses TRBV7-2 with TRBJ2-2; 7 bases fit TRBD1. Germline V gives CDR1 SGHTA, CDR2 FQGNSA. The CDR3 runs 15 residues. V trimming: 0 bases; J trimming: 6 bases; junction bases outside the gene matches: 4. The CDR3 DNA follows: TGTGCCAGCAGCTTAGCAGGGGGCCGATCCGGGGAGCTGTTTTTT. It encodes CASSLAGGRSGELFF. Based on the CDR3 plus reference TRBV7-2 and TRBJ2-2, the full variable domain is GAGVSQSPSNKVTEKGKDVELRCDPISGHTALYWYRQSLGQGLEFLIYFQGNSAPDKSGLPSDRFSAERTGGSVSTLTIQRTQQEDSAVYLCASSLAGGRSGELFFGEGSRLTVL.

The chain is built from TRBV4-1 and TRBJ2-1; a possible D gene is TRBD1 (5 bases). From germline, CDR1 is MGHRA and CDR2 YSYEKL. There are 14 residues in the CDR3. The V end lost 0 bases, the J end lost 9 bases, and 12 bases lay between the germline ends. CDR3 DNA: TGCGCCAGCAGCCAAGATATTAGGGGAAGTGAGCAGTTCTTC. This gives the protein CASSQDIRGSEQFF.

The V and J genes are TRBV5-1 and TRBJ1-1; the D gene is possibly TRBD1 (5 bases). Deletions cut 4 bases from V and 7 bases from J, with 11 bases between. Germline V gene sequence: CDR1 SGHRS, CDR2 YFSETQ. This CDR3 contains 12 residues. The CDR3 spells CASSLQGIEAFF. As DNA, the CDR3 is TGCGCCAGCAGCCTTCAGGGTATTGAAGCTTTCTTT. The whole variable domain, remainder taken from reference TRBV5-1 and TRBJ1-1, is KAGVTQTPRYLIKTRGQQVTLSCSPISGHRSVSWYQQTPGQGLQFLFEYFSETQRNKGNFPGRFSGRQFSNSRSEMNVSTLELGDSALYLCASSLQGIEAFFGQGTRLTVV.

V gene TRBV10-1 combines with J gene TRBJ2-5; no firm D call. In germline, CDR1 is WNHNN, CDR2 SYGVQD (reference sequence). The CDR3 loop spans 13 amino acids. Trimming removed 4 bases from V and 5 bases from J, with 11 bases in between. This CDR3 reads CASSVGQTETQYF. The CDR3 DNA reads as TGCGCCAGCAGTGTGGGCCAAACGGAGACCCAGTACTTC.

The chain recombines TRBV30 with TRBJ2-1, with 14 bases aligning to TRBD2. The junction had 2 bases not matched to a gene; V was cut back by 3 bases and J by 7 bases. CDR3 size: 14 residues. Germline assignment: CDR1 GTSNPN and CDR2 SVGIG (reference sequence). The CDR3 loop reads CAWRGLAGVNEQFF. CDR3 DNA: TGTGCCTGGAGGGGACTAGCGGGAGTAAATGAGCAGTTCTTC.